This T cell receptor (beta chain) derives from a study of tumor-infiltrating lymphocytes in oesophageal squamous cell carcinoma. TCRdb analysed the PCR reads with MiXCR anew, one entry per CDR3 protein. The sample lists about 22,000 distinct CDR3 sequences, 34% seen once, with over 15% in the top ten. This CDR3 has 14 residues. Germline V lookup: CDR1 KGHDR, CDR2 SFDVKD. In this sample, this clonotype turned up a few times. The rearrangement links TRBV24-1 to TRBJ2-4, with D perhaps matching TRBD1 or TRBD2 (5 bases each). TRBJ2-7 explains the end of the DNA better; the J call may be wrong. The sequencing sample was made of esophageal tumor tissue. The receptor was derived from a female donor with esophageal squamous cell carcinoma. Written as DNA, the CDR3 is TGTGCCACCGGCCGGGGACCCCCCCCGGTCGAGCAGTACTTC. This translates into CATGRGPPPVEQYF.